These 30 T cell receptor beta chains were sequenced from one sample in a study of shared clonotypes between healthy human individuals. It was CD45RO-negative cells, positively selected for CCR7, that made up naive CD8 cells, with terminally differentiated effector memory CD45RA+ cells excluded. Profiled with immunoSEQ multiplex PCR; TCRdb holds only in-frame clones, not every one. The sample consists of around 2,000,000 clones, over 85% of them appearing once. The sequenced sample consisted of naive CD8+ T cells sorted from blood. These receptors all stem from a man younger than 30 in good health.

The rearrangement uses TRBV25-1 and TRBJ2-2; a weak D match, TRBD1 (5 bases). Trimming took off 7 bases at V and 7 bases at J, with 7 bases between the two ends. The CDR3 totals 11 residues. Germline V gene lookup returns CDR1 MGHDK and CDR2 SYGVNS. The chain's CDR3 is CASIQGGELFF. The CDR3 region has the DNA TGTGCCAGCATCCAGGGCGGGGAGCTGTTTTTT.

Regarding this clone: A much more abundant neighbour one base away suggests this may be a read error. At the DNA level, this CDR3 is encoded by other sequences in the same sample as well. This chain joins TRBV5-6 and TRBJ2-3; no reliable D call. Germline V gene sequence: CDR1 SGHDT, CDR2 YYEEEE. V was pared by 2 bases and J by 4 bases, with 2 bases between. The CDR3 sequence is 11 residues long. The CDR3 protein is CASSFADTQYF. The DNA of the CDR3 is TGTGCCAGCAGCTTCGCAGATACGCAGTATTTT.

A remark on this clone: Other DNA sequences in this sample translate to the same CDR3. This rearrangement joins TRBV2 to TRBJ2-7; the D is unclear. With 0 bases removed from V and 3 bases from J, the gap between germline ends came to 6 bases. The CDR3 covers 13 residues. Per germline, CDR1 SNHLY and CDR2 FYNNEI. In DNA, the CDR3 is TGTGCCAGCAGTGAAGCTCGCAGCTACGAGCAGTACTTC. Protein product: CASSEARSYEQYF.

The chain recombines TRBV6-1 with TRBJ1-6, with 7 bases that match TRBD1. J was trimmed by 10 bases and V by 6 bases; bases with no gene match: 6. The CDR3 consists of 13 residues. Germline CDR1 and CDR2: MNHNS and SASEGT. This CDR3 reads CASSTDRESPLHF. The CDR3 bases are TGTGCCAGCAGCACTGACAGGGAGTCACCCCTCCACTTT.

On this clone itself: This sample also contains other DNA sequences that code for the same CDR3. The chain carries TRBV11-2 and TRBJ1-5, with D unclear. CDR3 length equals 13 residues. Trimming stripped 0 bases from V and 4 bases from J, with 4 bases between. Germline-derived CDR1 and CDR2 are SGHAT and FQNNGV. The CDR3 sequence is CASSLDGNQPQHF. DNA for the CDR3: TGTGCCAGCAGCTTAGATGGGAATCAGCCCCAGCATTTT.

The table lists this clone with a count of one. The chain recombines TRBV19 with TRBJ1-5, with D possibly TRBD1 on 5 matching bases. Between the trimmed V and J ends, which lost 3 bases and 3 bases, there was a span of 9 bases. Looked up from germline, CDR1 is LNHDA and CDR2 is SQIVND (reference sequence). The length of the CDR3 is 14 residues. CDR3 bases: TGTGCCAGTAGTATGGGGGTAGTCAATCAGCCCCAGCATTTT. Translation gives CASSMGVVNQPQHF. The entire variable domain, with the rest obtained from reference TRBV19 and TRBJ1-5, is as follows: DGGITQSPKYLFRKEGQNVTLSCEQNLNHDAMYWYRQDPGQGLRLIYYSQIVNDFQKGDIAEGYSVSREKKESFPLTVTSAQKNPTAFYLCASSMGVVNQPQHFGDGTRLSIL.

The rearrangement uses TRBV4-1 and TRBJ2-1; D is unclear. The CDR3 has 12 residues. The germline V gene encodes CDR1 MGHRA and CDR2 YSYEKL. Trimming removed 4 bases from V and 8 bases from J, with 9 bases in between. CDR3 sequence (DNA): TGCGCCAGCAGCCCCCCTCGGGATGAGCAGTTCTTC. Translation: CASSPPRDEQFF.

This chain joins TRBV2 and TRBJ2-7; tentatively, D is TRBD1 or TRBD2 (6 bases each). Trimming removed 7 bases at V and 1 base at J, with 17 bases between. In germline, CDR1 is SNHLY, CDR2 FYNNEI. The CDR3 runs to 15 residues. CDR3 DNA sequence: TGTGCCAGCACGGGGGCTGGGGGTGAGTCCTACGAGCAGTACTTC. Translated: CASTGAGGESYEQYF.

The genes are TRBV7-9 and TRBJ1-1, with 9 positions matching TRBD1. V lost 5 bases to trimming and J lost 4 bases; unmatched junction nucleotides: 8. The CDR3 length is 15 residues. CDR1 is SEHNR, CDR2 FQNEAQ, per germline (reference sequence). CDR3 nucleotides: TGTGCCAGCAGCGCCCCAGGGACAGGGCCCACTGAAGCTTTCTTT. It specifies CASSAPGTGPTEAFF.

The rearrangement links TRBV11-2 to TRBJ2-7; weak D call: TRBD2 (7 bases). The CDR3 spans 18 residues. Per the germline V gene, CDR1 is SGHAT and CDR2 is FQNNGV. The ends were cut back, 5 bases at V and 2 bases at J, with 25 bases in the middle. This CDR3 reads CASSRKEERDNRPYEQYF. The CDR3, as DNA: TGTGCCAGCAGCCGGAAAGAGGAGCGGGACAACCGTCCCTACGAGCAGTACTTC. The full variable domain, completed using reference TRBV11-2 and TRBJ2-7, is EAGVAQSPRYKIIEKRQSVAFWCNPISGHATLYWYQQILGQGPKLLIQFQNNGVVDDSQLPKDRFSAERLKGVDSTLKIQPAKLEDSAVYLCASSRKEERDNRPYEQYFGPGTRLTVT.

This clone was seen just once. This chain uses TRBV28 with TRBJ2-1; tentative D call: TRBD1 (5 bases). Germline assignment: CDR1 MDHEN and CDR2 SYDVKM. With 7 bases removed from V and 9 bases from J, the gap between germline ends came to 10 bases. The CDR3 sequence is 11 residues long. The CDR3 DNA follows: TGTGCCAGCACCCCTGGGGCTGAGCAGTTCTTC. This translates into CASTPGAEQFF.

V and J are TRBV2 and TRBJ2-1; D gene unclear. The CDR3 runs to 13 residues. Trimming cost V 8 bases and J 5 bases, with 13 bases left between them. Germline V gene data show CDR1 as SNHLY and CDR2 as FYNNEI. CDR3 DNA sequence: TGTGCCAGCGCATCCCTTGGACACAATGAGCAGTTCTTC. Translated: CASASLGHNEQFF.

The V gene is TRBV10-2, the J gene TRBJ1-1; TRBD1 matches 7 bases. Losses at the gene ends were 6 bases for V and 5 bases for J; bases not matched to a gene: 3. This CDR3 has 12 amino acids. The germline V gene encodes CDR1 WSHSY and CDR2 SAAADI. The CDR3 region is CASRSGGTEAFF. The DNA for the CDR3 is TGCGCCAGCAGGTCAGGGGGGACTGAAGCTTTCTTT.

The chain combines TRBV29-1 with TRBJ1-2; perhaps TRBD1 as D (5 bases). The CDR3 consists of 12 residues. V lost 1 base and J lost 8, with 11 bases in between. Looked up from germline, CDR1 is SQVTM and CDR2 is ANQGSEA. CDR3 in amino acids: CSVEGGTGGYTF. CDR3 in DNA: TGCAGCGTTGAAGGGGGCACTGGGGGCTACACCTTC.

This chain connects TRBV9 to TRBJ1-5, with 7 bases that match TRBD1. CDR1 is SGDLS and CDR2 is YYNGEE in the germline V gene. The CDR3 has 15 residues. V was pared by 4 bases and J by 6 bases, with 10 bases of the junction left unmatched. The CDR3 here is CASSREWDSSQPQHF. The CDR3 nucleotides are TGTGCCAGCAGCCGGGAATGGGACAGCTCTCAGCCCCAGCATTTT.

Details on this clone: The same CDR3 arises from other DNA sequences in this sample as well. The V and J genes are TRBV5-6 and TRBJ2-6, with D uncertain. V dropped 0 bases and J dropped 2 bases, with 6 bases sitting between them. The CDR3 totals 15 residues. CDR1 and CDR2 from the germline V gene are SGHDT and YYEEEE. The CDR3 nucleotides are TGTGCCAGCAGCTTGGCGGTGGCTGGGGCCAACGTCCTGACTTTC. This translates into CASSLAVAGANVLTF.

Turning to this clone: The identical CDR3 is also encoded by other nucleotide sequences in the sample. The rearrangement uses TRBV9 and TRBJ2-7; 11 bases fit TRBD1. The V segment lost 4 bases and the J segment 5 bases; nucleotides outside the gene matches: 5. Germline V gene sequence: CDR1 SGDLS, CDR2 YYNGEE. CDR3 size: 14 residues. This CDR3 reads CASSPWTGGDEQYF. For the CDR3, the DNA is TGTGCCAGCAGCCCCTGGACAGGGGGCGACGAGCAGTACTTC.

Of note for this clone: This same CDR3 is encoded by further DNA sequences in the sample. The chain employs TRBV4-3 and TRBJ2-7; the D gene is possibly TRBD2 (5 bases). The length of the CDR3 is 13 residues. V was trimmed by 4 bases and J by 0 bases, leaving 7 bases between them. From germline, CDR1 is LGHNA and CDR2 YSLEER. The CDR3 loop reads CASSRGISYEQYF. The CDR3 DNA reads TGCGCCAGCAGCCGAGGGATCTCCTACGAGCAGTACTTC.

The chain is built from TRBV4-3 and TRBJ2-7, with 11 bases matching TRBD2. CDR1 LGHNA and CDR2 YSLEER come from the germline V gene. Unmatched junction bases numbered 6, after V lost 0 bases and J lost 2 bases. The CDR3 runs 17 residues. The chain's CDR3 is CASSQDTGTSGTYEQYF. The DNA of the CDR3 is TGCGCCAGCAGCCAAGACACCGGGACTAGCGGAACCTACGAGCAGTACTTC.

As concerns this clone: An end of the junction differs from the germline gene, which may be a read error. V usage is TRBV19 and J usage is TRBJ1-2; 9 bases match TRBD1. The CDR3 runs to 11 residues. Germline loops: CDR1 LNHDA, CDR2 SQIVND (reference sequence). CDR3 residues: CASSIGTGQSF. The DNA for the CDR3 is TGTGCCAGTAGTATTGGGACAGGGCAATCCTTC. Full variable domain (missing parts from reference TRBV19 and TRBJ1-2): DGGITQSPKYLFRKEGQNVTLSCEQNLNHDAMYWYRQDPGQGLRLIYYSQIVNDFQKGDIAEGYSVSREKKESFPLTVTSAQKNPTAFYLCASSIGTGQSFGSGTRLTVV.

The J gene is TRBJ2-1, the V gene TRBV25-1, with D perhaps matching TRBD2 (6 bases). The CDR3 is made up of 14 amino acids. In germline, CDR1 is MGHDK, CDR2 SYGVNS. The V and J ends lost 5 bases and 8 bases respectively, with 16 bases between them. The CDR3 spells CASSLISSVDEQFF. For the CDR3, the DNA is TGTGCCAGCAGTTTGATCTCTAGCGTGGATGAGCAGTTCTTC.

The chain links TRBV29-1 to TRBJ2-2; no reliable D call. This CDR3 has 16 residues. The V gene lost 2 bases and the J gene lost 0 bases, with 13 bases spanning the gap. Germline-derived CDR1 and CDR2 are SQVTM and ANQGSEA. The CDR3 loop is CSVENLGTSNTGELFF. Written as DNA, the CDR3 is TGCAGCGTTGAAAATTTGGGCACTTCGAACACCGGGGAGCTGTTTTTT.

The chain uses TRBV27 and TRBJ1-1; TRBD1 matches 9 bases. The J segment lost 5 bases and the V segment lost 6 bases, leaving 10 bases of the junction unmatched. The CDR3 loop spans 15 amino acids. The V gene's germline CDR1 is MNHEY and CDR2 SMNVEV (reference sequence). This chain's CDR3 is CASSERGTGRTEAFF. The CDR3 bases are TGTGCCAGCAGCGAGAGAGGGACAGGGCGAACTGAAGCTTTCTTT.

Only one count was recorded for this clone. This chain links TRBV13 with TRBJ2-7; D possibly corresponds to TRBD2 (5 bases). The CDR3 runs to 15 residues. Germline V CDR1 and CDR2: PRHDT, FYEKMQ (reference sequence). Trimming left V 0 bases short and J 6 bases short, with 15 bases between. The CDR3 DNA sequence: TGTGCCAGCAGCTTAGGTCGTGGGTCGGGGAGCGAGCAGTACTTC. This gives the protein CASSLGRGSGSEQYF.

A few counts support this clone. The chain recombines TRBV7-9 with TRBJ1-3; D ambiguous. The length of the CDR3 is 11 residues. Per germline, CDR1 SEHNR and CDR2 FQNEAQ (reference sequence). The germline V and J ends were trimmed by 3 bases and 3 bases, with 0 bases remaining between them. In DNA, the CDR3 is TGTGCCAGCAGCTTTGGAAACACCATATATTTT. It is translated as CASSFGNTIYF.

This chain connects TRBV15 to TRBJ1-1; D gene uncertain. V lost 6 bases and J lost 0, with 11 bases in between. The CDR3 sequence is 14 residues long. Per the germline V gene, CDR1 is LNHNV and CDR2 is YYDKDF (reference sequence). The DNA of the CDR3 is TGTGCCACCAGATTAGGCCTGATGAACACTGAAGCTTTCTTT. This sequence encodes CATRLGLMNTEAFF.

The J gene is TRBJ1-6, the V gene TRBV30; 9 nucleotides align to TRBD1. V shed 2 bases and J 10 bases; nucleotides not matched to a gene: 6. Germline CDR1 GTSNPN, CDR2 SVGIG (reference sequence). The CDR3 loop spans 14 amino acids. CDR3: CAWSPGQGQSPLHF. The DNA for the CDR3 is TGTGCCTGGAGTCCGGGACAGGGACAATCACCCCTCCACTTT.

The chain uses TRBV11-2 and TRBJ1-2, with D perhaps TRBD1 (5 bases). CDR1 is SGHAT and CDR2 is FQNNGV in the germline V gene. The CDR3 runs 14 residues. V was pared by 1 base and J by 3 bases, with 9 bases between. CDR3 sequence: CASSLGGNDYGYTF. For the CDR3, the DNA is TGTGCCAGCAGCTTAGGGGGGAACGACTATGGCTACACCTTC.

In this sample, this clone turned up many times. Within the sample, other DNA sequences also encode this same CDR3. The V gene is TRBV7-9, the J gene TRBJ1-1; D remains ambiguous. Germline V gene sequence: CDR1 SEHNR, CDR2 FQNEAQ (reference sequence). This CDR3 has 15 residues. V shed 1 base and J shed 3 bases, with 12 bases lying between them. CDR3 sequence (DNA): TGTGCCAGCAGCTTAGTATTCGAGAGGGACACTGAAGCTTTCTTT. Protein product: CASSLVFERDTEAFF.

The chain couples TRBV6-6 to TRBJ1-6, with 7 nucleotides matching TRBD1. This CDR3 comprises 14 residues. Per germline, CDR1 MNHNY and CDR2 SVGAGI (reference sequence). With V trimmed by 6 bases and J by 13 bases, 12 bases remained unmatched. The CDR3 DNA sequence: TGTGCCAGCAGCGCTGGGACAGACCTCGAGCCCCTCCACTTT. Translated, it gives CASSAGTDLEPLHF.